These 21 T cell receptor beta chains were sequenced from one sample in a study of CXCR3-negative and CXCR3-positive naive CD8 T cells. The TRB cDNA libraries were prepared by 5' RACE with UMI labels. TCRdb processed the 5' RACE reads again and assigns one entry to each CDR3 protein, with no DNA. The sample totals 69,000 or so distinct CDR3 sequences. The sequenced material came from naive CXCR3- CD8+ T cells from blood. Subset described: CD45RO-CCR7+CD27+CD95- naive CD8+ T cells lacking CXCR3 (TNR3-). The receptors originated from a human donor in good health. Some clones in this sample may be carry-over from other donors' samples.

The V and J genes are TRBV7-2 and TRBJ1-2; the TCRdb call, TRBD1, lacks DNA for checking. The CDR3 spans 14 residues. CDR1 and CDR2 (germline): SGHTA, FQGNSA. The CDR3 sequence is CASSLGGVYYGYTF.

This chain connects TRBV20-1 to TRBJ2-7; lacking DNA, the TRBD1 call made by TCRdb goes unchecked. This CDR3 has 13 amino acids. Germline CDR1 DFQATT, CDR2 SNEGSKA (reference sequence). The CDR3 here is CSATGTGFYEQYF.

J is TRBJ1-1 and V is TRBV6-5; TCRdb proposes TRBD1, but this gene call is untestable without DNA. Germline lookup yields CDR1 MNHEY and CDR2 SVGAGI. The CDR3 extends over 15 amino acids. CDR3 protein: CASSYSDRMNTEAFF.

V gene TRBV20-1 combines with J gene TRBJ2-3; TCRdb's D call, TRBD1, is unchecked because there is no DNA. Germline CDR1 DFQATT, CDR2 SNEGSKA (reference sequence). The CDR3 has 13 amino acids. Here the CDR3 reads CSARESGEDTQYF.

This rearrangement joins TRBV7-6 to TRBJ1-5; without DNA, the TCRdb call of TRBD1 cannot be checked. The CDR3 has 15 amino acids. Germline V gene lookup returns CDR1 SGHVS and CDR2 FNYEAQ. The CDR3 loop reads CASSLAGTSNQPQHF.

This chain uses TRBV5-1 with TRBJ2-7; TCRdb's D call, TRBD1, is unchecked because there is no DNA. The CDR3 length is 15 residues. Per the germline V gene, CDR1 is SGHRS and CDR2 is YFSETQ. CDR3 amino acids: CASRSGQGIPYEQYF.

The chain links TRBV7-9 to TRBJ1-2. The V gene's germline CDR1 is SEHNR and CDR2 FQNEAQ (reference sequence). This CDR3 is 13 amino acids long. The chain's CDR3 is CASSPSEGGGYTF.

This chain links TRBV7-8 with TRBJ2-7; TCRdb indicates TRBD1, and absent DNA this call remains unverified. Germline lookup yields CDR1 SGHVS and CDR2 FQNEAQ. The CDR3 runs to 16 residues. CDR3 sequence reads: CASSLGVGTQIYEQYF.

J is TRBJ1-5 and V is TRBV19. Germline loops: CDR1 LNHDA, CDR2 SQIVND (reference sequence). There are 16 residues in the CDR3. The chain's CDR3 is CASSIASDGFNQPQHF.

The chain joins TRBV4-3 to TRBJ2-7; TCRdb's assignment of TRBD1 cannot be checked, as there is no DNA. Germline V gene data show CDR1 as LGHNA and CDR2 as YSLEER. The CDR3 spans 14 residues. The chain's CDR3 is CASSTGQGSNEQYF.

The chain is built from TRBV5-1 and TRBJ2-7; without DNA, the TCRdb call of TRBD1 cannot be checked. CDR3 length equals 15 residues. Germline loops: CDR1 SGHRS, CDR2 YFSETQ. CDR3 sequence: CASSLVGGSSYEQYF.

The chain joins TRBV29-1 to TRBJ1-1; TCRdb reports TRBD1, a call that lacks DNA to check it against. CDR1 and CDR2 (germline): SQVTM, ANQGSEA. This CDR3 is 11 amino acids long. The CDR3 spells CSVIQGAEAFF.

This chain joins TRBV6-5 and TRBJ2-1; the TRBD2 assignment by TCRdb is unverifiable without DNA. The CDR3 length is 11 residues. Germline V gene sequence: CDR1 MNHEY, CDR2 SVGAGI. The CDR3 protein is CASRTSTEQFF.

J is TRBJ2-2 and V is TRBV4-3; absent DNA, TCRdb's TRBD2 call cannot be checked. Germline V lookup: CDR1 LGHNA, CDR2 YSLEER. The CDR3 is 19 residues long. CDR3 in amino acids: CASSLHGDGGLTNTGELFF.

CDR3 amino acids: CASSTTLAVQETQYF. The chain recombines TRBV6-6 with TRBJ2-5; the D call of TRBD2 rests on TCRdb alone, since no DNA is present to check it. The CDR3 sequence is 15 residues long. Germline values: CDR1 MNHNY, CDR2 SVGAGI (reference sequence).

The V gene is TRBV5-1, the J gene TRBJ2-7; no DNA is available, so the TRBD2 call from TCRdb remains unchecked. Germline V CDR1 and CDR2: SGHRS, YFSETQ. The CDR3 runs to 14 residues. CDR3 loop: CASSFSGGEYEQYF.

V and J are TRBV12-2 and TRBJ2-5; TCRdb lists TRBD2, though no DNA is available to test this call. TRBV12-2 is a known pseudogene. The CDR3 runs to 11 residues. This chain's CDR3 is CASRFPQTQYF.

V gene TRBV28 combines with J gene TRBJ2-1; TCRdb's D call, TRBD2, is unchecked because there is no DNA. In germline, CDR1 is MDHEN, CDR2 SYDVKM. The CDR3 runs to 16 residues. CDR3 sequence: CASSLTTSGVYNEQFF.

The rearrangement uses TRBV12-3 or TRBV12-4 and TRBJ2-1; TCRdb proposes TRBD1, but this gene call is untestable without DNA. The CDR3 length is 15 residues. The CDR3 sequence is CASSSSGQGYNEQFF.

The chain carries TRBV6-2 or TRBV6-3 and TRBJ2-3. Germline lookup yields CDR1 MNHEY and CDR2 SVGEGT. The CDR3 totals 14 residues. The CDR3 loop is CASSYLGYTDTQYF.

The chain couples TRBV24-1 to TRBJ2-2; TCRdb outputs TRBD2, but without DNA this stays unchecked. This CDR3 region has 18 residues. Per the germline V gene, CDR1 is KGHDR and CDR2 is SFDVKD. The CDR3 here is CATSGPPWTATNTGELFF.